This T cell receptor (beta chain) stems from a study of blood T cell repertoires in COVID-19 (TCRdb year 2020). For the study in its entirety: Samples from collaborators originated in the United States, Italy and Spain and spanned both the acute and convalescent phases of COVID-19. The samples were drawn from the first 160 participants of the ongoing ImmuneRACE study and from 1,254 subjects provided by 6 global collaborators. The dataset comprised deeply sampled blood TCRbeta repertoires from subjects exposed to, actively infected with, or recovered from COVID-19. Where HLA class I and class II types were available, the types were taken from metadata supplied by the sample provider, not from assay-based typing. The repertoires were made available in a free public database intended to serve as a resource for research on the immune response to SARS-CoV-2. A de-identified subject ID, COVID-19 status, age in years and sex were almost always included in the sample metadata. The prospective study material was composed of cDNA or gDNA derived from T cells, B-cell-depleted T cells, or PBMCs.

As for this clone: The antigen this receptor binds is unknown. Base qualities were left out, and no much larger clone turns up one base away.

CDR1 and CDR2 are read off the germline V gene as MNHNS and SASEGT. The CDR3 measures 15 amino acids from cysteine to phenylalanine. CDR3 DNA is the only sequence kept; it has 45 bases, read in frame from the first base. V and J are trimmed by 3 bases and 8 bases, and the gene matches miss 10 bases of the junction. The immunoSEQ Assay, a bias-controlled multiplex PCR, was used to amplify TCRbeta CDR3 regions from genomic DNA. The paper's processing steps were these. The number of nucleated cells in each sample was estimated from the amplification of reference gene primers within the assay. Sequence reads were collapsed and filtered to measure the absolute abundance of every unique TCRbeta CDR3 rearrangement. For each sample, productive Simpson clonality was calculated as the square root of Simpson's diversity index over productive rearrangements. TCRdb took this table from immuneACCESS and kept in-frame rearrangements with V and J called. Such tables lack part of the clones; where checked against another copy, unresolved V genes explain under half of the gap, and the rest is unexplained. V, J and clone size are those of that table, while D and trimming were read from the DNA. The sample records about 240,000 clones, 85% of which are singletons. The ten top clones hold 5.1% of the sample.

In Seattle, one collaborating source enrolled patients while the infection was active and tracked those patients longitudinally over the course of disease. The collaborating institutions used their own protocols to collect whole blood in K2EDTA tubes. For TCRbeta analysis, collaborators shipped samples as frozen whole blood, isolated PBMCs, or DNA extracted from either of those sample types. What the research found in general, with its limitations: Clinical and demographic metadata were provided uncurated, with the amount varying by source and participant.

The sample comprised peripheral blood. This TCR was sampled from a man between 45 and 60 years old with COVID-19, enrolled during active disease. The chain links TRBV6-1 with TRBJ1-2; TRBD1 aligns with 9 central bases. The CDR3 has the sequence CASSDGTGNGPGYTF. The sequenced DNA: TGTGCCAGCAGTGACGGGACAGGGAATGGACCCGGCTACACCTTC.